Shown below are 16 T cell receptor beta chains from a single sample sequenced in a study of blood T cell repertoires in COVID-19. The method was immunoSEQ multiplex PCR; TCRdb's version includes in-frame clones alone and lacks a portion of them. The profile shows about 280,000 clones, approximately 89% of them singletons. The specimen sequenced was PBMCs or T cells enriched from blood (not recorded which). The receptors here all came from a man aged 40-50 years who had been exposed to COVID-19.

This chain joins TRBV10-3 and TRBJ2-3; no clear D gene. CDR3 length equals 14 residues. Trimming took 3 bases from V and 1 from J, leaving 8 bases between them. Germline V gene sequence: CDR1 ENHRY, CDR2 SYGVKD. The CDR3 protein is CAISEVGGTDTQYF. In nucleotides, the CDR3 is TGTGCCATCAGTGAAGTAGGAGGCACAGATACGCAGTATTTT.

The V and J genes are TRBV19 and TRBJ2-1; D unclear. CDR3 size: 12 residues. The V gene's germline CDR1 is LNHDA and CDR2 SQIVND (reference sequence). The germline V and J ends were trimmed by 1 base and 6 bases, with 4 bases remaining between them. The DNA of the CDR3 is TGTGCCAGTAGTATAGGGCCCAATGAGCAGTTCTTC. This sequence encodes CASSIGPNEQFF. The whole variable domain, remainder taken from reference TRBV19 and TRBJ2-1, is DGGITQSPKYLFRKEGQNVTLSCEQNLNHDAMYWYRQDPGQGLRLIYYSQIVNDFQKGDIAEGYSVSREKKESFPLTVTSAQKNPTAFYLCASSIGPNEQFFGPGTRLTVL.

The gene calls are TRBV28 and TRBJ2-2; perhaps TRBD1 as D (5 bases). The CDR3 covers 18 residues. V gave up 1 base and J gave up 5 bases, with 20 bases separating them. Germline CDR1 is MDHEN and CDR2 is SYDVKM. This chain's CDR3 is CASSLFGGIGVQTGELFF. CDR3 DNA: TGTGCCAGCAGTTTATTCGGCGGAATAGGGGTACAGACCGGGGAGCTGTTTTTT.

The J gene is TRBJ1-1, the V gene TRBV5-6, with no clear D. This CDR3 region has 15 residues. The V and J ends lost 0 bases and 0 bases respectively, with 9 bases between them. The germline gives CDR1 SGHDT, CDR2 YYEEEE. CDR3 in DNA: TGTGCCAGCAGCTTGGTGGTCAGGTTGAACACTGAAGCTTTCTTT. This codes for CASSLVVRLNTEAFF.

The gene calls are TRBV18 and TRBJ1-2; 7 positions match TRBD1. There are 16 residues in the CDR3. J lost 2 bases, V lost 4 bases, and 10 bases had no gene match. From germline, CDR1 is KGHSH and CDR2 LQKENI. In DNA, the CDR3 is TGTGCCAGCTCACAACTACCCCGACAGGGAAACTATGGCTACACCTTC. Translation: CASSQLPRQGNYGYTF.

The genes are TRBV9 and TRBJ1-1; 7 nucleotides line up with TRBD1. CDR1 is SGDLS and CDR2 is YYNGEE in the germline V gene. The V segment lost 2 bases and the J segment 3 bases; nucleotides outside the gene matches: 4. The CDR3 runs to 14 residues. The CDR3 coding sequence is TGTGCCAGCAGCGTCGAGGGGGCGGACACTGAAGCTTTCTTT. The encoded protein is CASSVEGADTEAFF.

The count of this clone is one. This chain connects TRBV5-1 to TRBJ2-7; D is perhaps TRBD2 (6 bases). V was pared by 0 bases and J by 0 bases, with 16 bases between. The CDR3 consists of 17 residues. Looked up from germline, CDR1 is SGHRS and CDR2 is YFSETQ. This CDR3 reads CASSLDSGRRVSYEQYF. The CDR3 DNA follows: TGCGCCAGCAGCTTGGACAGTGGGAGGCGGGTCTCCTACGAGCAGTACTTC.

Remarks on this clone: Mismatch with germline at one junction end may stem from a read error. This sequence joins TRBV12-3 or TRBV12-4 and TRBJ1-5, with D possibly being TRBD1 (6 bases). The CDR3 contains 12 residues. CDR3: CASSLAGTGLVF. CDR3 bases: TGTGCCAGCAGTTTAGCGGGCACAGGGTTGGTTTTT.

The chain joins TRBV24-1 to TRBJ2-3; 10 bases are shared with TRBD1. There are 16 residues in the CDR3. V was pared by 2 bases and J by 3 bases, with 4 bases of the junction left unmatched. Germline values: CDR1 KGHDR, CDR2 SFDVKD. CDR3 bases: TGTGCCACCAGTGATTCCGACAGGGGGCTTACAGATACGCAGTATTTT. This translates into CATSDSDRGLTDTQYF.

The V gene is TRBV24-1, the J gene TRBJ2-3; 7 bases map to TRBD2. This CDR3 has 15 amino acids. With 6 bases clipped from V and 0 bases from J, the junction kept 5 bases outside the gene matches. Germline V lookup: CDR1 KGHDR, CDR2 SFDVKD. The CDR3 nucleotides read TGTGCCACCAGTTCCGCGGGAGTGAGCACAGATACGCAGTATTTT. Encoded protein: CATSSAGVSTDTQYF.

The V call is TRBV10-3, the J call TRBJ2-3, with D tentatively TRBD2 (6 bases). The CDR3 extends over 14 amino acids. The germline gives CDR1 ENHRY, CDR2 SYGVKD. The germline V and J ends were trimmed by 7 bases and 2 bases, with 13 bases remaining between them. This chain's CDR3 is CAIKAGKLTDTQYF. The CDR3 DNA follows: TGTGCCATCAAGGCGGGGAAACTCACAGATACGCAGTATTTT.

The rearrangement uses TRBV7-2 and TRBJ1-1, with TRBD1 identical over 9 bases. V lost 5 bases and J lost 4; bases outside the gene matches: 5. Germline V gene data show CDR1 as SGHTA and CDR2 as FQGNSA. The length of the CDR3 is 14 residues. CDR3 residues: CASSMGQGTTEAFF. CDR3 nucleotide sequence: TGTGCCAGCAGCATGGGACAGGGCACCACTGAAGCTTTCTTT.

CDR3 in amino acids: CASSWKAGATGELFF. CDR3 nucleotides: TGTGCCAGCAGCTGGAAAGCGGGAGCCACCGGGGAGCTGTTTTTT. The V call is TRBV3-1 (or the pseudogene TRBV3-2), the J call TRBJ2-2, with 8 bases aligning to TRBD2. There are 15 residues in the CDR3. The V and J ends lost 5 bases and 4 bases, in that order; junction bases with no gene match: 6. Germline CDR1 is LGHDT and CDR2 is YNNKEL (reference sequence).

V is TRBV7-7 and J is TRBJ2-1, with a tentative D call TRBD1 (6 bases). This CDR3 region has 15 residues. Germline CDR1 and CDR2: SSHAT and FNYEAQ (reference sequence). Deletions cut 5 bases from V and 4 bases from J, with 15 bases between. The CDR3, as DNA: TGTGCCAGCAGCCCGAGTGGGGGCCTATACAATGAGCAGTTCTTC. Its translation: CASSPSGGLYNEQFF.

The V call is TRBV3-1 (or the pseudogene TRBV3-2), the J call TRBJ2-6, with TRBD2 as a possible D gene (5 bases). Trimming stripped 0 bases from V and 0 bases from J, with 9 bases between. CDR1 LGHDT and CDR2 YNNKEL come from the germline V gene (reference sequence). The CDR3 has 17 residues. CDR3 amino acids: CASSQDSSGSGANVLTF. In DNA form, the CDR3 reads TGTGCCAGCAGCCAAGATTCGAGCGGCTCTGGGGCCAACGTCCTGACTTTC.

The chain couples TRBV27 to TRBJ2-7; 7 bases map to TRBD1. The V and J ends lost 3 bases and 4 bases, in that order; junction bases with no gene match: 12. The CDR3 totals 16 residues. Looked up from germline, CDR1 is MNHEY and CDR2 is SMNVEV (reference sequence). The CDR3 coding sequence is TGTGCCAGCAGTTTGGACGGGACAGTTTGGACGTACGAGCAGTACTTC. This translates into CASSLDGTVWTYEQYF.